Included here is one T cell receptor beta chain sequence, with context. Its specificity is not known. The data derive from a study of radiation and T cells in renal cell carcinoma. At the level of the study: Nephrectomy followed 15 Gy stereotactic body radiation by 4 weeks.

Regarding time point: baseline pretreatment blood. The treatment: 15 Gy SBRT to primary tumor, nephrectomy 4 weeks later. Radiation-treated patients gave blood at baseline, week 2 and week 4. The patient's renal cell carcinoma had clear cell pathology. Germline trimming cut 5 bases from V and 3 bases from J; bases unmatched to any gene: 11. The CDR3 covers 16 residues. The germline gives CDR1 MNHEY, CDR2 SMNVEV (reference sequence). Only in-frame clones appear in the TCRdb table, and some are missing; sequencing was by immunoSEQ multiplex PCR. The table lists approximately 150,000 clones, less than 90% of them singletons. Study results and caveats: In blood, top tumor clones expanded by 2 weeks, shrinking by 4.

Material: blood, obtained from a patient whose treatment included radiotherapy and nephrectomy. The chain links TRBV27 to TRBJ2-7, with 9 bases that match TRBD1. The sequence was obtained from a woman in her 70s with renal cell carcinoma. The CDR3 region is CASSPRTGVLIYEQYF. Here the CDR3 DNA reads TGTGCCAGCAGTCCCCGGACAGGGGTCCTGATCTACGAGCAGTACTTC.